In this sample, the clone carrying this TCR beta chain turned up many times. Its antigen is as yet unknown. The read ends 3 residues before the CDR3 terminus; that terminus is restored from the germline J gene. This record comes from a study of T cell clonality in common variable immunodeficiency. TCRdb keeps only in-frame clones here, not all; method: immunoSEQ multiplex PCR. This sample carries approximately 17,000 clones, none of them present only once. The CDR3 contains 12 residues. Germline CDR1 reads SNHLY; CDR2 reads FYNNEI. The junction had 1 base not matched to a gene; V was cut back by 8 bases and J by 3 bases. Study-level findings and limits: CVID subjects shared fewer TCRbeta clones than healthy controls did. Reportedly, TCR beta sequences from common variable immunodeficiency showed fewer deletions and N-nucleotide insertions.

The source material was peripheral blood mononuclear cells. The rearrangement joins TRBV2 to TRBJ2-1, with 7 bases aligning to TRBD1. The receptor's source is a human donor with common variable immunodeficiency. This CDR3 reads CASRDSYNEQFF. The CDR3 bases that were read are TGTGCCAGCCGGGACAGCTACAATGAG.